This T cell receptor beta chain was profiled in a study of blood T cell repertoires in COVID-19. Looking at the study overall: The United States, Italy and Spain provided the acute and convalescent COVID-19 samples. Nucleic acid was either cDNA or gDNA, and it came from T cells, B-cell-depleted T cells, or PBMCs.

This CDR3 region has 14 residues. V lost 3 bases and J lost 5, with 13 bases in between. Germline loops: CDR1 MGHDK, CDR2 SYGVNS. TCRdb's copy holds only in-frame clones and misses some; the assay was immunoSEQ multiplex PCR. The sample holds a few hundred thousand clones; around four fifths are singletons and the top ten take approximately 1.1%. The clonotype originates from a woman in her 50s with acute or convalescent COVID-19. The sample comprised peripheral blood. This rearrangement joins TRBV25-1 to TRBJ2-5; D gene ambiguous. The CDR3 reads CASSDFSSVETQYF. The CDR3, as DNA: TGTGCCAGCAGTGATTTTAGCAGCGTGGAGACCCAGTACTTC.